This T cell receptor beta chain was sequenced for a study of shared clonotypes between healthy human individuals. Study observations and caveats: Blood was the sole source, and tissue repertoires probably differ. Generation of non-shared clonotypes was less probable than generation of clonotypes shared by all four donors. Richness estimates generally favored naive over memory subsets.

Naive-designated CD8 cells lacked CD45RO, were positively enriched for CCR7, and omitted terminally differentiated effector memory CD45RA+ cells. Adult Caucasians living in Nashville, Tennessee made up all of the donors. As concerns this clone: No antigen is known for it.

Some clones are missing from TCRdb's copy, which holds only in-frame ones; the method was immunoSEQ multiplex PCR. This table holds hundreds of thousands of clones, roughly 98% found once. Germline V CDR1 and CDR2: SGHRS, YFSETQ. The CDR3 spans 16 residues. The ends were cut back, 4 bases at V and 1 base at J, with 15 bases in the middle. This TCR was sampled from a man in his thirties or forties in good health. The chain has TRBV5-1 and TRBJ2-1; a possible D gene is TRBD2 (5 bases). The material sequenced was naive CD8+ T cells sorted from blood. The CDR3 region is CASSPDFRQSYNEQFF. DNA for the CDR3: TGCGCCAGCAGCCCGGACTTTAGGCAGTCCTACAATGAGCAGTTCTTC.